This is a list of T cell receptor beta chains from one sample in a study of T cells after posttransplantation cyclophosphamide. The protocol was immunoSEQ multiplex PCR, while the TCRdb copy is restricted to in-frame clones and leaves out a portion. In the table there are more than 4,000 clones, approximately 82% of which are singletons. The material sequenced was PBMCs, taken 86 days after allogeneic stem cell transplant with posttransplant cyclophosphamide. The source of these receptors is a male patient between 45 and 59 years old who received an allogeneic stem cell transplant from an unrelated donor, was CMV-positive, and had acute GVHD only. Some T cells may be the graft donor's. CDR3s include the opening cysteine and the closing phenylalanine or tryptophan. Each record gives: clone size, J gene, V gene, D gene, CDR3 protein, CDR3 DNA. A D gene is named only where the DNA matches it firmly. Where a row states a size, it is once, few, many or the class of an expanded clone; other rows omit it.

size: .
J: TRBJ2-2
V: TRBV5-1
D: .
CDR3: CASSLVPAGEVAGELFF
DNA: TGCGCCAGCAGCTTGGTTCCGGCAGGGGAAGTTGCCGGGGAGCTGTTTTTT

size: .
J: TRBJ2-1
V: TRBV4-1
D: .
CDR3: CASSQESRGIGDEQFF
DNA: TGCGCCAGCAGCCAAGAAAGCCGGGGTATCGGGGATGAGCAGTTCTTC

size: .
J: TRBJ2-1
V: TRBV19
D: .
CDR3: CASSIRTSSKNEQFF
DNA: TGTGCCAGTAGTATTAGAACTAGCAGTAAGAATGAGCAGTTCTTC

size: .
J: TRBJ1-1
V: TRBV28
D: .
CDR3: CASSPTGGIEAFF
DNA: TGTGCCAGCAGTCCTACAGGAGGGATTGAAGCTTTCTTT

size: few
J: TRBJ1-1
V: TRBV6-5
D: TRBD1
CDR3: CASSSLGRGAEAFF
DNA: TGTGCCAGCAGCTCCCTAGGCAGGGGGGCTGAAGCTTTCTTT

size: few
J: TRBJ2-7
V: TRBV5-1
D: .
CDR3: CASSLVGGAYEQYF
DNA: TGCGCCAGCAGCTTGGTTGGAGGGGCCTACGAGCAGTACTTC

size: few
J: TRBJ2-3
V: TRBV2
D: .
CDR3: CASSVQGPSTDTQYF
DNA: TGTGCCAGCAGTGTCCAGGGCCCTAGCACAGATACGCAGTATTTT

size: .
J: TRBJ2-2
V: TRBV6-1
D: TRBD2
CDR3: CASRKLAGGTGELFF
DNA: TGTGCCAGCAGGAAACTAGCGGGGGGCACCGGGGAGCTGTTTTTT

size: .
J: TRBJ1-6
V: TRBV5-1
D: TRBD1
CDR3: CASSPGTGGTFSPLHF
DNA: TGCGCCAGCAGCCCAGGGACAGGGGGAACGTTCTCACCCCTCCACTTT

size: .
J: TRBJ2-7
V: TRBV7-9
D: .
CDR3: CASSLDGRAGEQYF
DNA: TGTGCCAGCAGCTTAGATGGCAGAGCGGGCGAGCAGTACTTC

size: .
J: TRBJ2-5
V: TRBV19
D: .
CDR3: CASSISSQETQYF
DNA: TGTGCCAGTAGTATTTCCTCCCAAGAGACCCAGTACTTC

size: .
J: TRBJ1-4
V: TRBV7-9
D: .
CDR3: CASSPGGATNEKLFF
DNA: TGTGCCAGCAGCCCGGGAGGTGCAACTAATGAAAAACTGTTTTTT

size: .
J: TRBJ2-1
V: TRBV10-1
D: TRBD2
CDR3: CASSESLAGGTNEQFF
DNA: TGCGCCAGCAGTGAGTCGTTGGCGGGAGGAACCAATGAGCAGTTCTTC

size: .
J: TRBJ1-3
V: TRBV6-6
D: TRBD1
CDR3: CASRIDRAKKNTIYF
DNA: TGTGCCAGCAGAATCGACAGGGCAAAGAAAAACACCATATATTTT

size: once
J: TRBJ2-7
V: TRBV29-1
D: .
CDR3: CSVAWSGSSYEQYF
DNA: TGCAGCGTTGCGTGGAGCGGGTCCTCCTACGAGCAGTACTTC

size: .
J: TRBJ2-7
V: TRBV18
D: .
CDR3: CASSPQDSTYEQYF
DNA: TGTGCCAGCTCACCACAGGACAGTACCTACGAGCAGTACTTC

size: .
J: TRBJ2-1
V: TRBV7-2
D: TRBD2
CDR3: CASSLESGRALAGEQFF
DNA: TGTGCCAGCAGCTTAGAGAGCGGGAGGGCCCTCGCGGGTGAGCAGTTCTTC

size: .
J: TRBJ2-7
V: TRBV19
D: TRBD2
CDR3: CASSKKTLAASYEQYF
DNA: TGTGCCAGTAGTAAAAAAACACTAGCGGCCTCCTACGAGCAGTACTTC

size: .
J: TRBJ2-1
V: TRBV5-8
D: .
CDR3: CATVARVESNEQFF
DNA: TGTGCCACCGTAGCCAGGGTCGAGTCCAATGAGCAGTTCTTC

size: .
J: TRBJ1-6
V: TRBV19
D: .
CDR3: CASSRQRGSSYNSPLHF
DNA: TGTGCCAGTAGCCGACAGAGGGGGAGCTCCTATAATTCACCCCTCCACTTT

size: once
J: TRBJ2-7
V: TRBV15
D: .
CDR3: CATSRDPIDTYEQYF
DNA: TGTGCCACCAGCAGAGATCCTATAGATACCTACGAGCAGTACTTC

size: .
J: TRBJ2-3
V: TRBV19
D: TRBD2
CDR3: CASVRGAGGTDTQYF
DNA: TGTGCCAGCGTTAGGGGAGCGGGGGGCACAGATACGCAGTATTTT

size: .
J: TRBJ1-5
V: TRBV27
D: TRBD1
CDR3: CASSPEGTENQPQHF
DNA: TGTGCCAGCAGTCCTGAGGGGACAGAGAATCAGCCCCAGCATTTT

size: .
J: TRBJ2-2
V: TRBV4-1
D: .
CDR3: CASRQNRVNGELFF
DNA: TGCGCCAGCAGGCAAAACCGGGTTAACGGGGAGCTGTTTTTT

size: .
J: TRBJ2-7
V: TRBV2
D: .
CDR3: CASTDGGRNTYEQYF
DNA: TGTGCCAGCACCGATGGGGGCAGGAATACCTACGAGCAGTACTTC

size: once
J: TRBJ2-7
V: TRBV28
D: TRBD2
CDR3: CASSRAGGPYEQYF
DNA: TGTGCCAGCAGTCGAGCGGGAGGTCCCTACGAGCAGTACTTC

size: .
J: TRBJ2-2
V: TRBV7-2
D: TRBD2
CDR3: CASSLGGRFAGELFF
DNA: TGTGCCAGCAGCTTAGGCGGGAGGTTTGCCGGGGAGCTGTTTTTT

size: .
J: TRBJ2-1
V: TRBV5-8
D: TRBD2
CDR3: CASSFLAGSEQFF
DNA: TGTGCCAGCAGCTTTCTAGCGGGGTCTGAGCAGTTCTTC

size: .
J: TRBJ2-7
V: TRBV5-6
D: .
CDR3: CASSLVRAYEQYF
DNA: TGTGCCAGCAGCTTGGTACGGGCCTACGAGCAGTACTTC

size: .
J: TRBJ2-6
V: TRBV23-1
D: TRBD2
CDR3: CASSQSLAGEQNCCGANVLTF
DNA: TGCGCCAGCAGTCAATCTTTGGCGGGAGAGCAGAATTGCTGTGGGGCCAACGTCCTGACTTTC

size: .
J: TRBJ1-5
V: TRBV7-8
D: .
CDR3: CASSIAGWSNQPQHF
DNA: TGTGCCAGCAGTATTGCAGGGTGGAGCAATCAGCCCCAGCATTTT

size: .
J: TRBJ2-2
V: TRBV7-2
D: TRBD2
CDR3: CASSLMSGRTGELFF
DNA: TGTGCCAGCAGCTTAATGAGCGGGAGGACCGGGGAGCTGTTTTTT

size: .
J: TRBJ2-1
V: TRBV7-9
D: TRBD2
CDR3: CASSSNRLAGGYNEQFF
DNA: TGTGCCAGCAGCTCAAACCGACTAGCGGGTGGGTACAATGAGCAGTTCTTC

size: .
J: TRBJ2-1
V: TRBV21-1
D: .
CDR3: CASPTIGLVLNEQFF
DNA: TGTGCCAGCCCCACCATTGGCCTAGTCTTAAATGAGCAGTTCTTC

size: few
J: TRBJ1-2
V: TRBV4-3
D: .
CDR3: CASSQAFRQAAGGYTF
DNA: TGCGCCAGCAGCCAAGCGTTCCGACAGGCCGCTGGGGGCTACACCTTC

size: once
J: TRBJ2-7
V: TRBV7-3
D: .
CDR3: CASSLGASSSYEQYF
DNA: TGTGCCAGCAGCTTAGGAGCGTCCAGCTCCTACGAGCAGTACTTC

size: .
J: TRBJ2-1
V: TRBV9
D: TRBD2
CDR3: CASSFIASGIDEQFF
DNA: TGTGCCAGCAGCTTCATAGCTAGCGGGATAGATGAGCAGTTCTTC

size: .
J: TRBJ2-7
V: TRBV6-6
D: .
CDR3: CASSYGRVGEQYF
DNA: TGTGCCAGCAGTTACGGGAGAGTAGGGGAGCAGTACTTC

size: .
J: TRBJ2-1
V: TRBV2
D: .
CDR3: CASSALLQVYNEQFF
DNA: TGTGCCAGCAGCGCCCTTCTTCAGGTATACAATGAGCAGTTCTTC

size: .
J: TRBJ1-4
V: TRBV6-6
D: .
CDR3: CASSQDSERGLFF
DNA: TGTGCCAGCAGTCAGGACTCCGAGCGAGGGCTGTTTTTT

size: .
J: TRBJ1-3
V: TRBV7-9
D: .
CDR3: CASSPFSGNTIYF
DNA: TGTGCCAGCAGCCCTTTCTCTGGAAACACCATATATTTT

size: .
J: TRBJ1-2
V: TRBV28
D: .
CDR3: CASSLAFGAGYGYTF
DNA: TGTGCCAGCAGTTTAGCCTTCGGGGCGGGGTATGGCTACACCTTC

size: .
J: TRBJ1-5
V: TRBV19
D: .
CDR3: CASTPLGGEGAQHF
DNA: TGTGCCAGTACCCCTTTGGGTGGAGAAGGGGCCCAGCATTTT

size: .
J: TRBJ2-3
V: TRBV7-9
D: .
CDR3: CASSFTQGDTQYF
DNA: TGTGCCAGCAGCTTCACACAGGGTGATACGCAGTATTTT

size: .
J: TRBJ1-4
V: TRBV6-1
D: .
CDR3: CASKTGTTNEKLFF
DNA: TGTGCCAGCAAGACGGGGACAACTAATGAAAAACTGTTTTTT

size: .
J: TRBJ1-1
V: TRBV2
D: .
CDR3: CASSEGGGWAEAFF
DNA: TGTGCCAGCAGTGAGGGGGGGGGTTGGGCTGAAGCTTTCTTT

size: .
J: TRBJ2-7
V: TRBV15
D: TRBD2
CDR3: CATSPRTSGSPEQYF
DNA: TGTGCCACCAGCCCCCGGACTAGCGGGAGTCCCGAGCAGTACTTC